This TCR beta chain appears in the sequencing data of a study of human T cells and chemical hapten exposure. General study points: TCRs exceeding 1 in 1000 frequency stayed unchanged with DPC sensitization.

TCRdb re-analysed the RACE reads in MiXCR, keeping a single row per CDR3 protein. The profile covers some 90,000 distinct CDR3 sequences, with around 9% appearing a single time and 2.5% to 3% taken by the ten largest. This clonotype has more than one count but fewer than ten. Its antigen is undetermined. Time point reported: healthy volunteer bleed at 2 weeks. From whole blood left unfractionated, total RNA was extracted. This clonotype was obtained from a female donor in good health. Some clones in this sample may be carry-over from other donors' samples. The material sequenced was whole blood.

The CDR3 is CASSARGANSGNTIYF. For the CDR3, the DNA is TGTGCCAGCAGTGCGCGCGGGGCGAACTCTGGAAACACCATATATTTT. V gene TRBV28 combines with J gene TRBJ1-3; maybe TRBD1 (5 bases). Between the trimmed V and J ends, which lost 5 bases and 0 bases, there was a span of 14 bases. The CDR3 has 16 amino acids. Germline V gene lookup returns CDR1 MDHEN and CDR2 SYDVKM.